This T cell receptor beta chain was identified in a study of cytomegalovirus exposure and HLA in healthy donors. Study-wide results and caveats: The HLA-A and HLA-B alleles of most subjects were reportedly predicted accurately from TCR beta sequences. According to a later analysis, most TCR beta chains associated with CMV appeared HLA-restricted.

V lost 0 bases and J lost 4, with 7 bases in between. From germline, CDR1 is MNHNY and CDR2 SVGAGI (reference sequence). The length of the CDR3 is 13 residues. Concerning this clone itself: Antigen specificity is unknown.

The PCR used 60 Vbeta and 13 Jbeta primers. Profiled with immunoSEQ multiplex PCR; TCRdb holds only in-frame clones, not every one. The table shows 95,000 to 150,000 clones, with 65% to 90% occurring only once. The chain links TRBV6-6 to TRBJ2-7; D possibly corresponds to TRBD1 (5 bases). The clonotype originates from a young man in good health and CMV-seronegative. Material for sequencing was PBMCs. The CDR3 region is CASSYSDSYEQYF. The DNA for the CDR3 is TGTGCCAGCAGTTACTCAGACAGTTACGAGCAGTACTTC.